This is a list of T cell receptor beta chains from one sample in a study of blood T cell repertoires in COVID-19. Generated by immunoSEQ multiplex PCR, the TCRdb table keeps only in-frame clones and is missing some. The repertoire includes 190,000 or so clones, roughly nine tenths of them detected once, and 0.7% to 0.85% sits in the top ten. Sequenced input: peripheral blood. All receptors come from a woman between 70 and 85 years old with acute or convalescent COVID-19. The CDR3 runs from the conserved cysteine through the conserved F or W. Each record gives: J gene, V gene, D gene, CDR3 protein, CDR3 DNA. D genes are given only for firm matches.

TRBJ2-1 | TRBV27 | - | CASSLLTGRFYNEQFF | TGTGCCAGCAGTTTATTGACAGGCAGGTTCTACAATGAGCAGTTCTTC
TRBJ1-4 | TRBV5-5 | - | CASSLAGDPTNEKLFF | TGTGCCAGCAGCTTGGCGGGGGATCCAACTAATGAAAAACTGTTTTTT
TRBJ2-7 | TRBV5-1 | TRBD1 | CASSLSGTGTYEQYF | TGCGCCAGCAGCCTCTCCGGGACAGGGACCTACGAGCAGTACTTC
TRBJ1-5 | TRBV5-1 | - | CASSRWGDSNQPQHF | TGCGCCAGCAGCCGTTGGGGGGATAGCAATCAGCCCCAGCATTTT
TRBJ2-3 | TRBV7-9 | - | CASSLGLSADTQYF | TGTGCCAGCAGCTTAGGATTAAGCGCAGATACGCAGTATTTT
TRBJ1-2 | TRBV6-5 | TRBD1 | CASSYGTGLIPYGYTF | TGTGCCAGCAGTTATGGGACAGGCTTAATCCCTTATGGCTACACCTTC
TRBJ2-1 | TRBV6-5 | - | CASSSSRGSYNEQFF | TGTGCCAGCAGTTCCTCCAGGGGCTCCTACAATGAGCAGTTCTTC
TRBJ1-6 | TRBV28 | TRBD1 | CASSLDRGNSPLHF | TGTGCCAGCAGTTTAGACAGGGGTAATTCACCCCTCCACTTT
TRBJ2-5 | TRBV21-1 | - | CASRGQVQETQYF | TGTGCCAGCAGGGGACAGGTCCAAGAGACCCAGTACTTC
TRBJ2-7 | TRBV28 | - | CASSFTGGREGEQYF | TGTGCCAGCAGTTTCACTGGGGGCAGGGAGGGCGAGCAGTACTTC
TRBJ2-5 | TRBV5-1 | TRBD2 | CASSFWTSGRAVETQYF | TGCGCCAGCAGCTTCTGGACTAGCGGGAGGGCCGTGGAGACCCAGTACTTC
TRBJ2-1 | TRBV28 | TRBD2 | CASSPLLAVYNEQFF | TGTGCCAGCAGTCCCCTACTAGCGGTCTACAATGAGCAGTTCTTC